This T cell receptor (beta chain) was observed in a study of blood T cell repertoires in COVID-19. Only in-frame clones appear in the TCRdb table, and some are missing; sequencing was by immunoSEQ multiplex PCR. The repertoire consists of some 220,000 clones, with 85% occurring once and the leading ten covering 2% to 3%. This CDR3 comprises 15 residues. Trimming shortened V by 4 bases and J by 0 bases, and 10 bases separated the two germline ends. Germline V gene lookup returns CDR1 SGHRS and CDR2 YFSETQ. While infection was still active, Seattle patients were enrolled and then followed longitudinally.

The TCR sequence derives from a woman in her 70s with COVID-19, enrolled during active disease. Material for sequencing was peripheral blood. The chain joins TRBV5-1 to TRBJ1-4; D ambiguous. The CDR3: CASSLQPSTNEKLFF. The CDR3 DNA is TGCGCCAGCAGCCTACAGCCTTCAACTAATGAAAAACTGTTTTTT.